Listed below are T cell receptor beta chains from one sample, sequenced in a study of cytomegalovirus exposure and HLA in healthy donors. The repertoire was sequenced with immunoSEQ multiplex PCR; TCRdb's copy has only in-frame clones and lacks some. Of a few hundred thousand clones listed, 75% to 95% were seen once; the top ten hold roughly 1%. The specimen was PBMCs. Every receptor here comes from a young woman in good health and CMV-seronegative. Each CDR3 is given with its conserved first and last residue. Fields, in order: V gene, J gene, D gene, clone size, CDR3 protein, CDR3 DNA. The D gene is left open where the match is weak. Rows give clone size only sometimes, using once, few, many, or a class for an expanded clone.

v_gene: TRBV4-2
j_gene: TRBJ2-3
d_gene: -
abundance: -
CDR3aa: CASSQDGAGWKRDTQYF
CDR3nt: TGTGCCAGCAGCCAAGATGGGGCCGGGTGGAAACGGGATACGCAGTATTTT

v_gene: TRBV30
j_gene: TRBJ2-7
d_gene: TRBD1
abundance: -
CDR3aa: CAWSVLGTGLSYEQYF
CDR3nt: TGTGCCTGGAGTGTACTAGGGACAGGGCTGTCCTACGAGCAGTACTTC

v_gene: TRBV11-3
j_gene: TRBJ2-3
d_gene: TRBD2
abundance: -
CDR3aa: CASSLGGLAVADTQYF
CDR3nt: TGTGCCAGCAGCTTAGGCGGACTAGCGGTCGCAGATACGCAGTATTTT

v_gene: TRBV14
j_gene: TRBJ2-1
d_gene: TRBD2
abundance: -
CDR3aa: CASSQVGAGQPSYNEQFF
CDR3nt: TGTGCCAGCAGCCAAGTGGGAGCGGGGCAACCGTCCTACAATGAGCAGTTCTTC

v_gene: TRBV28
j_gene: TRBJ2-7
d_gene: -
abundance: -
CDR3aa: CASSPGGPEQYF
CDR3nt: TGTGCCAGCAGCCCTGGTGGGCCCGAGCAGTACTTC

v_gene: TRBV18
j_gene: TRBJ1-1
d_gene: -
abundance: -
CDR3aa: CASSFQGGNTEAFF
CDR3nt: TGTGCCAGCTCATTTCAGGGAGGGAACACTGAAGCTTTCTTT

v_gene: TRBV9
j_gene: TRBJ1-2
d_gene: TRBD1
abundance: -
CDR3aa: CASSATDRGGYGYTF
CDR3nt: TGTGCCAGCAGCGCCACGGACAGGGGGGGCTATGGCTACACCTTC

v_gene: TRBV28
j_gene: TRBJ2-1
d_gene: -
abundance: -
CDR3aa: CASSLNEQFF
CDR3nt: TGTGCCAGCAGCCTCAATGAGCAGTTCTTC

v_gene: TRBV6-1
j_gene: TRBJ1-4
d_gene: -
abundance: -
CDR3aa: CASSAGNINEKLFF
CDR3nt: TGTGCCAGCAGTGCCGGGAACATAAATGAAAAACTGTTTTTT

v_gene: TRBV5-1
j_gene: TRBJ1-2
d_gene: -
abundance: -
CDR3aa: CASSLEPGLGGYTF
CDR3nt: TGCGCCAGCAGCTTGGAGCCGGGACTCGGTGGCTACACCTTC

v_gene: TRBV27
j_gene: TRBJ2-7
d_gene: TRBD1
abundance: -
CDR3aa: CASSPGTGASSDEQYF
CDR3nt: TGTGCCAGCAGTCCGGGGACAGGGGCAAGTTCCGACGAGCAGTACTTC

v_gene: TRBV9
j_gene: TRBJ1-5
d_gene: -
abundance: -
CDR3aa: CASSEVGGGQPQHF
CDR3nt: TGTGCCAGCAGCGAGGTCGGGGGTGGGCAGCCCCAGCATTTT

v_gene: TRBV29-1
j_gene: TRBJ1-1
d_gene: -
abundance: -
CDR3aa: CSVEEGGTRGTEAFF
CDR3nt: TGCAGCGTTGAAGAGGGTGGTACCCGGGGCACTGAAGCTTTCTTT

v_gene: TRBV15
j_gene: TRBJ2-6
d_gene: TRBD1
abundance: medium-sized
CDR3aa: CATSGTGDSSGANVLTF
CDR3nt: TGTGCCACCAGCGGGACAGGGGATAGCTCTGGGGCCAACGTCCTGACTTTC

v_gene: TRBV5-1
j_gene: TRBJ2-1
d_gene: TRBD2
abundance: -
CDR3aa: CASSTGLRDNEQFF
CDR3nt: TGCGCCAGCAGCACGGGACTAAGAGACAATGAGCAGTTCTTC

v_gene: TRBV11-2
j_gene: TRBJ2-1
d_gene: TRBD2
abundance: -
CDR3aa: CASRPKGLAVDEQFF
CDR3nt: TGTGCCAGCAGGCCAAAGGGACTAGCCGTCGATGAGCAGTTCTTC

v_gene: TRBV2
j_gene: TRBJ2-7
d_gene: -
abundance: -
CDR3aa: CASSTDTLYEQYF
CDR3nt: TGTGCCAGCAGTACCGACACTCTCTACGAGCAGTACTTC

v_gene: TRBV18
j_gene: TRBJ2-2
d_gene: TRBD2
abundance: -
CDR3aa: CASSSGRLTGELFF
CDR3nt: TGTGCCAGCTCGAGCGGGAGGCTCACCGGGGAGCTGTTTTTT

v_gene: TRBV27
j_gene: TRBJ2-2
d_gene: TRBD2
abundance: once
CDR3aa: CASSLSVAGGPNGELFF
CDR3nt: TGTGCCAGCAGTTTATCCGTAGCGGGAGGGCCCAACGGGGAGCTGTTTTTT

v_gene: TRBV5-1
j_gene: TRBJ1-3
d_gene: TRBD1
abundance: once
CDR3aa: CASGILNRDRQTRSGNTIYF
CDR3nt: TGCGCCAGCGGAATACTTAACCGGGACAGACAAACGCGCTCTGGAAACACCATATATTTT

v_gene: TRBV5-1
j_gene: TRBJ1-2
d_gene: TRBD1
abundance: -
CDR3aa: CASSLAPTGSHGYTF
CDR3nt: TGCGCCAGCAGCTTGGCTCCGACAGGGTCCCATGGCTACACCTTC

v_gene: TRBV7-9
j_gene: TRBJ2-7
d_gene: -
abundance: -
CDR3aa: CASSLGGGLYEQYF
CDR3nt: TGTGCCAGCAGCTTAGGCGGGGGCCTCTACGAGCAGTACTTC

v_gene: TRBV10-3
j_gene: TRBJ2-5
d_gene: TRBD2
abundance: -
CDR3aa: CAISESETSGLQETQYF
CDR3nt: TGTGCCATCAGTGAGTCGGAGACTAGCGGGCTCCAAGAGACCCAGTACTTC

v_gene: TRBV13
j_gene: TRBJ2-5
d_gene: TRBD2
abundance: -
CDR3aa: CASSSLAGQETQYF
CDR3nt: TGTGCCAGCAGCTCACTAGCGGGGCAAGAGACCCAGTACTTC

v_gene: TRBV19
j_gene: TRBJ2-7
d_gene: -
abundance: -
CDR3aa: CASRLLGGDAYEQYF
CDR3nt: TGTGCCAGTAGGCTTTTAGGAGGGGATGCCTACGAGCAGTACTTC

v_gene: TRBV27
j_gene: TRBJ1-1
d_gene: -
abundance: -
CDR3aa: CASSNSDWEVRKAFF
CDR3nt: TGTGCCAGCAGTAACTCGGACTGGGAAGTTCGTAAGGCTTTCTTT

v_gene: TRBV7-9
j_gene: TRBJ2-7
d_gene: TRBD1
abundance: -
CDR3aa: CASSPGTGTYEQYF
CDR3nt: TGTGCCAGCAGTCCCGGGACAGGGACCTACGAGCAGTACTTC

v_gene: TRBV6-5
j_gene: TRBJ1-3
d_gene: -
abundance: -
CDR3aa: CASLLLRGSGNTIYF
CDR3nt: TGTGCCAGCCTTCTCCTCAGGGGTTCTGGAAACACCATATATTTT

v_gene: TRBV4-2
j_gene: TRBJ1-2
d_gene: -
abundance: -
CDR3aa: CASSQDVVSYGYTF
CDR3nt: TGTGCCAGCAGCCAAGACGTGGTTAGCTATGGCTACACCTTC

v_gene: TRBV10-3
j_gene: TRBJ2-7
d_gene: -
abundance: -
CDR3aa: CAISGGMGYEQYF
CDR3nt: TGTGCCATCAGTGGAGGGATGGGATACGAGCAGTACTTC

v_gene: TRBV6-5
j_gene: TRBJ1-1
d_gene: TRBD1
abundance: -
CDR3aa: CASSSPRTGWTEAFF
CDR3nt: TGTGCCAGCAGTTCTCCTCGGACAGGGTGGACTGAAGCTTTCTTT

v_gene: TRBV11-2
j_gene: TRBJ2-5
d_gene: TRBD2
abundance: -
CDR3aa: CASKGLAGLQETQYF
CDR3nt: TGTGCCAGCAAAGGACTAGCGGGCCTCCAAGAGACCCAGTACTTC

v_gene: TRBV4-1
j_gene: TRBJ2-1
d_gene: TRBD2
abundance: -
CDR3aa: CASSQGGSYNEQFF
CDR3nt: TGCGCCAGCAGCCAAGGCGGGAGCTACAATGAGCAGTTCTTC

v_gene: TRBV9
j_gene: TRBJ2-3
d_gene: TRBD2
abundance: -
CDR3aa: CASSLNWREGPQYF
CDR3nt: TGTGCCAGCAGCCTGAACTGGCGGGAGGGCCCGCAGTATTTT

v_gene: TRBV7-9
j_gene: TRBJ2-2
d_gene: -
abundance: -
CDR3aa: CASSASSWRPDTGELFF
CDR3nt: TGTGCCAGCAGCGCCTCAAGCTGGCGGCCCGACACCGGGGAGCTGTTTTTT

v_gene: TRBV5-6
j_gene: TRBJ1-2
d_gene: TRBD1
abundance: -
CDR3aa: CASDRGTTGIYGYTF
CDR3nt: TGTGCCAGTGACAGGGGCACCACTGGGATCTATGGCTACACCTTC

v_gene: TRBV7-9
j_gene: TRBJ1-1
d_gene: TRBD1
abundance: once
CDR3aa: CASSDRGPRGTEAFF
CDR3nt: TGTGCCAGCAGCGACAGGGGGCCCCGGGGCACTGAAGCTTTCTTT

v_gene: TRBV7-9
j_gene: TRBJ2-7
d_gene: TRBD2
abundance: -
CDR3aa: CASSLSGRTTYEQYF
CDR3nt: TGTGCCAGCAGCTTAAGCGGGAGGACCACCTACGAGCAGTACTTC

v_gene: TRBV27
j_gene: TRBJ2-1
d_gene: -
abundance: -
CDR3aa: CASSSRDNSYNEQFF
CDR3nt: TGTGCCAGCAGTTCCCGGGATAACTCCTACAATGAGCAGTTCTTC

v_gene: TRBV6-5
j_gene: TRBJ1-1
d_gene: -
abundance: -
CDR3aa: CASSYSSFVTEAFF
CDR3nt: TGTGCCAGCAGTTACTCGTCTTTCGTCACTGAAGCTTTCTTT

v_gene: TRBV7-8
j_gene: TRBJ1-2
d_gene: -
abundance: -
CDR3aa: CASSLGQVDYGYTF
CDR3nt: TGTGCCAGCAGCTTAGGCCAGGTCGACTATGGCTACACCTTC

v_gene: TRBV10-3
j_gene: TRBJ2-1
d_gene: TRBD2
abundance: -
CDR3aa: CAIRGLAGGGEQFF
CDR3nt: TGTGCCATCAGAGGTCTAGCGGGAGGTGGTGAGCAGTTCTTC

v_gene: TRBV10-3
j_gene: TRBJ2-3
d_gene: -
abundance: -
CDR3aa: CATEGFGSTDTQYF
CDR3nt: TGTGCCACGGAGGGGTTCGGTTCAACAGATACGCAGTATTTT

v_gene: TRBV5-1
j_gene: TRBJ1-2
d_gene: -
abundance: -
CDR3aa: CASSLWDSEDGYTF
CDR3nt: TGCGCCAGCAGCTTGTGGGACTCGGAAGATGGCTACACCTTC